This T cell receptor beta chain appears in the sequencing data of a study of blood T cell repertoires in COVID-19 (dated by TCRdb to 2018 to 2021). With respect to the entire study: Samples from collaborators originated in the United States, Italy and Spain and spanned both the acute and convalescent phases of COVID-19. The prospective study material was composed of cDNA or gDNA derived from T cells, B-cell-depleted T cells, or PBMCs. Deeply sampled blood TCRbeta repertoires from subjects exposed to, actively infected with, or recovered from COVID-19 were included in the dataset. The repertoires were released in a freely available public database intended as a resource for research on the immune response to SARS-CoV-2. Samples were obtained from the ongoing ImmuneRACE study (first 160 participants) and from 1,254 subjects provided by 6 global collaborators. Sample metadata almost always included a de-identified subject ID, COVID-19 status, age in years and sex. Where available, HLA class I and class II types were obtained from metadata supplied by the sample provider rather than from assay-based typing.

One collaborating source in Seattle enrolled patients during active infection and followed them longitudinally through the course of disease. Whole blood was collected in K2EDTA tubes by collaborating institutions according to the institutions' own protocols. Collaborator samples were shipped for TCRbeta analysis as frozen whole blood, isolated PBMCs, or DNA extracted from either sample type. Overall results and qualifications from the work: Clinical and demographic metadata were provided uncurated, with the amount varying by source and participant.

The immunoSEQ Assay, a bias-controlled multiplex PCR, was used to amplify TCRbeta CDR3 regions from genomic DNA. The authors' pipeline ran thus. Nucleated cell counts per sample were estimated from amplification of reference gene primers within the assay. To quantify the absolute abundance of each unique TCRbeta CDR3 rearrangement, sequence reads were collapsed and filtered. For each sample, productive Simpson clonality was calculated by taking the square root of Simpson's diversity index across productive rearrangements. What TCRdb holds here is the immuneACCESS table cut down to in-frame rearrangements. Part of the clones is not present; checked against another copy, under half of the missing clones reflect an unresolved V gene, and the others are unexplained. For V, J and clone size, that table is used; D and trimming come from the DNA. This sample lists roughly 460,000 clones; 85% to 90% were detected once. The ten largest account for roughly 0.84% of the sample.

Comment on this clone: Its antigen is still unknown. No quality values exist for individual bases; no much larger clone is one base distant.

CDR1 and CDR2 were assigned from the germline V gene as LGHNA and YNFKEQ. Taken from cysteine to phenylalanine, the CDR3 has 16 residues. Only CDR3 DNA is held: 48 bases, read in frame from base 1. V drops 1 base and J drops 6 bases, leaving 15 bases in between. Recombination linked TRBV4-2 to TRBJ2-2, and perhaps TRBD1 as D gene, on 5 matching bases. The sample taken for sequencing was peripheral blood. The clonotype originates from a man in his late teens or twenties with COVID-19, enrolled during active disease. The DNA sequence is given as TGTGCCAGCAGCCAAGTGGGGCTCGATGGGGCCGGGGAGCTGTTTTTT. Its translation reads: CASSQVGLDGAGELFF.